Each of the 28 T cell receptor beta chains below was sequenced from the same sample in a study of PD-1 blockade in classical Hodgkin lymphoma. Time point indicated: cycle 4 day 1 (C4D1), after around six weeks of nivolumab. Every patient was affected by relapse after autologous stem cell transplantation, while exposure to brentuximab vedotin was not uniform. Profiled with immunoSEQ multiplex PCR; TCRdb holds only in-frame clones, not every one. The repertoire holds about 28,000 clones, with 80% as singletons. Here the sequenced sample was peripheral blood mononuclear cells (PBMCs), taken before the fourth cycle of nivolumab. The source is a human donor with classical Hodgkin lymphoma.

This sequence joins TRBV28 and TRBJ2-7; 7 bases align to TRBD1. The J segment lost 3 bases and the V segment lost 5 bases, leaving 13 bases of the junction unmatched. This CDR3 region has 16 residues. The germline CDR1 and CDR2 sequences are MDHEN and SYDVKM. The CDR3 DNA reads TGTGCCAGCAGTCAAACTCCCGGGACAGCCCACTACGAGCAGTACTTC. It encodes CASSQTPGTAHYEQYF.

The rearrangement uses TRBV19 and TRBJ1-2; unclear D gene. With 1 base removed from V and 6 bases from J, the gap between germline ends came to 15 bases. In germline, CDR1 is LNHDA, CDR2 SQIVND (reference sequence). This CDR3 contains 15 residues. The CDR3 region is CASSIAPTGYNGYTF. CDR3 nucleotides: TGTGCCAGTAGTATAGCCCCCACGGGTTATAATGGCTACACCTTC.

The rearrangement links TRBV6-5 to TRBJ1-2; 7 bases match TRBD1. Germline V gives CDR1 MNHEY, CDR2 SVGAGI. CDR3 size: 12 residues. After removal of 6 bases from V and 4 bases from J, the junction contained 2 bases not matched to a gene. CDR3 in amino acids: CASRGTVYGYTF. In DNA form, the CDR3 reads TGTGCCAGCAGGGGGACAGTCTATGGCTACACCTTC.

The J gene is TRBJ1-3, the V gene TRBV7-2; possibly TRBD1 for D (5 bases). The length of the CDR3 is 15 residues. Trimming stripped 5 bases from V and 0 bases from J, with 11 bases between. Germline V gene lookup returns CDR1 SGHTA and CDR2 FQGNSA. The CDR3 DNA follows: TGTGCCAGCAGCCGACAGACATTCTCTGGAAACACCATATATTTT. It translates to CASSRQTFSGNTIYF.

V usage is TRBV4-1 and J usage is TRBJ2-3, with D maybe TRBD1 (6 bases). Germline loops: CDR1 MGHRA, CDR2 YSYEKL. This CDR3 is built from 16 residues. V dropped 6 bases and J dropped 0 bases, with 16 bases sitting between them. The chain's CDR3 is CASSHRTGSSTDTQYF. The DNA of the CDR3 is TGCGCCAGCAGTCACCGAACAGGGTCGAGCACAGATACGCAGTATTTT.

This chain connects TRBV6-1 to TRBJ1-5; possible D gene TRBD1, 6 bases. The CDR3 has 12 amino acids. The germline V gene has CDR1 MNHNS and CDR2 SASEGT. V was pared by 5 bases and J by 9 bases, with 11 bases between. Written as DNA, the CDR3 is TGTGCCAGCAGTCCCCGGGGGCTGCCCCAGCATTTT. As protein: CASSPRGLPQHF.

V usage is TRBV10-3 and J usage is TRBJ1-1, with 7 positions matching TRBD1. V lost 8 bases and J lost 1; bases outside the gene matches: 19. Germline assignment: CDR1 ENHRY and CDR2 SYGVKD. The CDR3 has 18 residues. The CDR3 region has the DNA TGTGCCATCGCTCCAGCCCAGGGACAGAGAGTGGGGAACACTGAAGCTTTCTTT. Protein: CAIAPAQGQRVGNTEAFF.

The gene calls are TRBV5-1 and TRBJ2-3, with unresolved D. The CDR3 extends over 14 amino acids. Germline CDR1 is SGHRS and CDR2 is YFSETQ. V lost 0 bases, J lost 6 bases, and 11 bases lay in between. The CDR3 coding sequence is TGCGCCAGCAGCTTGGAGGTTAGGCGGGATACGCAGTATTTT. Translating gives CASSLEVRRDTQYF.

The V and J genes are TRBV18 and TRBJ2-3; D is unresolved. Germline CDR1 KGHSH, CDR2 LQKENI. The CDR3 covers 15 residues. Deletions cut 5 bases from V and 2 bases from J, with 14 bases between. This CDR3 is CASSTKRRYTDTQYF. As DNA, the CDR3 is TGTGCCAGCTCAACAAAGAGGCGTTACACAGATACGCAGTATTTT.

The CDR3 DNA is TGCAGCGCGGATGGGATGCCGGGAGGCCCATACAATGAGCAGTTCTTC. It encodes CSADGMPGGPYNEQFF. The genes are TRBV29-1 and TRBJ2-1; 7 bases map to TRBD2. J gave up 4 bases and V 7 bases, and 16 bases lay outside the gene matches. CDR1 SQVTM and CDR2 ANQGSEA come from the germline V gene. The CDR3 consists of 16 residues.

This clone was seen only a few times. The CDR3 DNA reads as TGTGCCAGCAGATTCACGGGCACCTACGAGCAGTACTTC. Its protein product is CASRFTGTYEQYF. The chain couples TRBV28 to TRBJ2-7; D gene ambiguous. There are 13 residues in the CDR3. The ends were cut back, 6 bases at V and 2 bases at J, with 11 bases in the middle. Germline V gene data show CDR1 as MDHEN and CDR2 as SYDVKM.

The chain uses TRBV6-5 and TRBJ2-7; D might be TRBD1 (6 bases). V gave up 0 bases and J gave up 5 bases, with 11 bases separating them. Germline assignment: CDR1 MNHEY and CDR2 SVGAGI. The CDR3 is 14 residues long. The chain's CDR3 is CASSYSGAQDEQYF. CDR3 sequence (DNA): TGTGCCAGCAGTTACTCGGGGGCGCAGGACGAGCAGTACTTC.

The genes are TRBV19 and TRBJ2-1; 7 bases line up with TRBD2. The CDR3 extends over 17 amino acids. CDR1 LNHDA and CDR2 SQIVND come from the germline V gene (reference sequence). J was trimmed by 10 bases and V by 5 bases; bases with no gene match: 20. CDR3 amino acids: CASSSFGGAGTSTEQFF. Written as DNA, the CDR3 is TGTGCCAGTAGTTCCTTCGGTGGAGCGGGAACCTCGACGGAGCAGTTCTTC.

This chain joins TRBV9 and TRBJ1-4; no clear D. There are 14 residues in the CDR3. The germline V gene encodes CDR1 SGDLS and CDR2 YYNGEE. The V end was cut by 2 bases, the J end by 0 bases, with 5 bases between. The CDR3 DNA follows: TGTGCCAGCAGCGTCGGTGCAACTAATGAAAAACTGTTTTTT. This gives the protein CASSVGATNEKLFF.

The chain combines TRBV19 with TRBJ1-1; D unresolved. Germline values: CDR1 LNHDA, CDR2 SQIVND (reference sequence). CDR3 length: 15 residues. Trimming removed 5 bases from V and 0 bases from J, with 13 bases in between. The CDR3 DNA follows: TGTGCCAGTAGTCTTAACCGGGTCCTGAACACTGAAGCTTTCTTT. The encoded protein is CASSLNRVLNTEAFF. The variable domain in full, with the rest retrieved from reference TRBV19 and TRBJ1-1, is DGGITQSPKYLFRKEGQNVTLSCEQNLNHDAMYWYRQDPGQGLRLIYYSQIVNDFQKGDIAEGYSVSREKKESFPLTVTSAQKNPTAFYLCASSLNRVLNTEAFFGQGTRLTVV.

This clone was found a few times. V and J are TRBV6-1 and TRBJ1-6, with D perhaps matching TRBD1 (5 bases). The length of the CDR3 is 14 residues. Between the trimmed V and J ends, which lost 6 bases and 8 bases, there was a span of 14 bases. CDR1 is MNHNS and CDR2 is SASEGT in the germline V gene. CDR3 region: CASRGTAEDSPLHF. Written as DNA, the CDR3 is TGTGCCAGCAGAGGGACCGCTGAAGATTCACCCCTCCACTTT.

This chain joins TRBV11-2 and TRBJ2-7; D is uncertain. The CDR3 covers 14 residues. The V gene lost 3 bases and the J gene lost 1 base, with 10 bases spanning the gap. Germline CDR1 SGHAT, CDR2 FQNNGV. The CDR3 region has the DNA TGTGCCAGCAGCTTTCAGTCTACTTCCTACGAGCAGTACTTC. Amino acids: CASSFQSTSYEQYF.

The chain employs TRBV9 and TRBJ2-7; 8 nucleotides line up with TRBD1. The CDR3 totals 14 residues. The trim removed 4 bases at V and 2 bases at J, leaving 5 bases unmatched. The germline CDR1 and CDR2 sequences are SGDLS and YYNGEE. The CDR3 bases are TGTGCCAGCAGCCTAGGGACAGGTACCTACGAGCAGTACTTC. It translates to CASSLGTGTYEQYF.

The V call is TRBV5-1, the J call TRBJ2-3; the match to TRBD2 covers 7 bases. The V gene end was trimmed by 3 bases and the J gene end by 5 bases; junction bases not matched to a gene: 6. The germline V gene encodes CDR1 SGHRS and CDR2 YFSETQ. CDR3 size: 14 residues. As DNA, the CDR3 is TGCGCCAGCAGCTGGGGACTATCTGAAGATACGCAGTATTTT. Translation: CASSWGLSEDTQYF.

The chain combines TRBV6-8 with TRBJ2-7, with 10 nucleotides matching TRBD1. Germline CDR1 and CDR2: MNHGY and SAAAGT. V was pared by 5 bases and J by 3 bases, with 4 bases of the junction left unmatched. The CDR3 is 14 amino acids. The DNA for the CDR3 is TGTGCCAGCAGTAAATGGGACAGGGGCTACGAGCAGTACTTC. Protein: CASSKWDRGYEQYF.

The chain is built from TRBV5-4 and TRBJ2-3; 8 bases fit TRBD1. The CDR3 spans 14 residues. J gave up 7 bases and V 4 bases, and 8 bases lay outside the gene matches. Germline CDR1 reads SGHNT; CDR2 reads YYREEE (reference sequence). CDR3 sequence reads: CASSPRTGTNTQYF. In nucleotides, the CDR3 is TGTGCCAGCAGCCCTAGGACAGGGACGAATACGCAGTATTTT.

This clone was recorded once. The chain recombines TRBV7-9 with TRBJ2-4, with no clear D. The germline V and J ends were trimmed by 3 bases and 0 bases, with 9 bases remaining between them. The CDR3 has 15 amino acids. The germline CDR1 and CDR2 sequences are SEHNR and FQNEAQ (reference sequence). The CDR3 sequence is CASSLVGLAKNIQYF. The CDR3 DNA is TGTGCCAGCAGCTTGGTAGGGCTAGCCAAAAACATTCAGTACTTC. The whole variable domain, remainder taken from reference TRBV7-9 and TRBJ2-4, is DTGVSQNPRHKITKRGQNVTFRCDPISEHNRLYWYRQTLGQGPEFLTYFQNEAQLEKSRLLSDRFSAERPKGSFSTLEIQRTEQGDSAMYLCASSLVGLAKNIQYFGAGTRLSVL.

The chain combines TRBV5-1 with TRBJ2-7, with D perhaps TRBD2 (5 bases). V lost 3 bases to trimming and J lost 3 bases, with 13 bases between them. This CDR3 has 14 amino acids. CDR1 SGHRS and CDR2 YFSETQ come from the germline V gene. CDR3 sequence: CASSWTEGFYEQYF. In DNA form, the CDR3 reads TGCGCCAGCAGCTGGACTGAGGGTTTCTACGAGCAGTACTTC. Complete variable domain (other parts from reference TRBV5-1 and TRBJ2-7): KAGVTQTPRYLIKTRGQQVTLSCSPISGHRSVSWYQQTPGQGLQFLFEYFSETQRNKGNFPGRFSGRQFSNSRSEMNVSTLELGDSALYLCASSWTEGFYEQYFGPGTRLTVT.

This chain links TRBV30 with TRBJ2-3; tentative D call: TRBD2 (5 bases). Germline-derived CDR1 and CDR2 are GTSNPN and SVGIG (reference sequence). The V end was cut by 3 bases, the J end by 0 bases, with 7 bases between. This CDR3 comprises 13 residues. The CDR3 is CAWSRTSTDTQYF. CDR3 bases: TGTGCCTGGAGCCGGACTAGCACAGATACGCAGTATTTT.

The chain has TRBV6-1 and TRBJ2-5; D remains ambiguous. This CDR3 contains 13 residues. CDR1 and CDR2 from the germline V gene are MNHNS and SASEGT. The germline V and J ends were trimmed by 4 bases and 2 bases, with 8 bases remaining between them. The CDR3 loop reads CASSVQVQETQYF. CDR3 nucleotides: TGTGCCAGCAGTGTTCAGGTTCAAGAGACCCAGTACTTC.

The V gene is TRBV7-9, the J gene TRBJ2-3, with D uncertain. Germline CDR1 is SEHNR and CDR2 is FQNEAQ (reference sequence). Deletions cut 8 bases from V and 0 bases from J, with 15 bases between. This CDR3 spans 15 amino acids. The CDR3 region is CASDDTQTSTDTQYF. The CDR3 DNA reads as TGTGCCAGCGACGACACGCAGACTAGCACAGATACGCAGTATTTT.

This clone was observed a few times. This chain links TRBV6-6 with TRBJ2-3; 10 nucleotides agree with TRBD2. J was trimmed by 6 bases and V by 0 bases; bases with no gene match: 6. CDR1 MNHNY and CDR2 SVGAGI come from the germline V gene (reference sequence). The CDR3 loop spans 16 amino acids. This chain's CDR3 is CASSYSPSGSVDTQYF. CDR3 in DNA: TGTGCCAGCAGTTACTCCCCTAGCGGGAGCGTGGATACGCAGTATTTT.

The CDR3 region is CASSYSGQGAIGYEQYF. CDR3 in DNA: TGTGCCAGCAGTTACAGTGGACAGGGGGCTATAGGCTACGAGCAGTACTTC. The chain combines TRBV6-7 with TRBJ2-7, with 11 bases identical to TRBD1. Being an ORF, TRBV6-7 has a function that is uncertain. J lost 3 bases, V lost 2 bases, and 9 bases had no gene match. This CDR3 spans 17 amino acids.